What follows are 18 T cell receptor beta chains derived from one specimen sequenced in a study of blood T cells in healthy people across ages. Then a second PCR, running about 6 to 12 cycles, was carried out with a sample-barcoded 5' primer and a J-beta primer mix. TCRdb re-called the 5' RACE reads through MiXCR, storing one row per CDR3 protein. The sample lists 600,000 to 850,000 distinct CDR3 sequences, 20% to 25% seen once, with 9.4% in the top ten. The data also belong to a second study, concerning T cells of mothers and their children.

The material sequenced was blood. The receptors here all came from a boy aged 5-17 years in good health.

This clonotype showed up just a few times. This chain connects TRBV4-3 to TRBJ2-7, with TRBD2 as a possible D gene (6 bases). Germline assignment: CDR1 LGHNA and CDR2 YSLEER. This CDR3 comprises 14 residues. Trimming left V 0 bases short and J 7 bases short, with 13 bases between. CDR3 sequence (DNA): TGCGCCAGCAGCCAAGATCTGGTGGGAGGAGAGCAGTACTTC. This codes for CASSQDLVGGEQYF.

A few counts support this clonotype. The chain has TRBV15 and TRBJ2-1; D unresolved. The CDR3 is made up of 18 amino acids. CDR1 is LNHNV and CDR2 is YYDKDF in the germline V gene (reference sequence). Trimming removed 0 bases from V and 0 bases from J, with 15 bases in between. The chain's CDR3 is CATSRDPGFGSSYNEQFF. The CDR3 nucleotides are TGTGCCACCAGCAGAGATCCAGGATTTGGCAGCTCCTACAATGAGCAGTTCTTC.

The chain uses TRBV7-9 and TRBJ2-1, with 9 bases identical to TRBD2. The CDR3 is 13 amino acids. V dropped 5 bases and J dropped 9; count of bases not matched to a gene: 5. Germline CDR1 reads SEHNR; CDR2 reads FQNEAQ (reference sequence). The CDR3 nucleotides are TGTGCCAGCAGCACAAGACTAGCGGCTGAGCAGTTCTTC. This sequence encodes CASSTRLAAEQFF.

There are a few counts of this clonotype. The chain recombines TRBV12-3 or TRBV12-4 with TRBJ2-5; D call uncertain. V was trimmed by 3 bases and J by 4 bases, leaving 6 bases between them. The CDR3 is 12 residues long. The CDR3 bases are TGTGCCAGCAGTTTCCTTCCAGAGACCCAGTACTTC. Encoded protein: CASSFLPETQYF.

V is TRBV2 and J is TRBJ2-3, with 7 nucleotides matching TRBD1. Germline CDR1 SNHLY, CDR2 FYNNEI. The length of the CDR3 is 14 residues. Trimming removed 1 base from V and 3 bases from J; junction bases left unmatched: 1. The CDR3 sequence: CASSEDRGTDTQYF. In DNA form, the CDR3 reads TGTGCCAGCAGTGAAGACAGGGGTACAGATACGCAGTATTTT.

This clonotype was detected only a few times. The V call is TRBV20-1, the J call TRBJ2-5; D call uncertain. Per germline, CDR1 DFQATT and CDR2 SNEGSKA (reference sequence). The CDR3 length is 12 residues. Trimming took off 5 bases at V and 2 bases at J, with 9 bases between the two ends. The CDR3 is CSAPSFQETQYF. DNA of the CDR3: TGCAGTGCTCCGTCGTTTCAAGAGACCCAGTACTTC.

This rearrangement joins TRBV29-1 to TRBJ2-3; 13 bases align to TRBD2. The CDR3 runs to 15 residues. Trimming removed 4 bases from V and 5 bases from J; junction bases left unmatched: 6. Germline CDR1 is SQVTM and CDR2 is ANQGSEA. In DNA form, the CDR3 reads TGCAGCGTTGCCAGGACTAGCGGGGGAAGAGATACGCAGTATTTT. Residues: CSVARTSGGRDTQYF.

The rearrangement links TRBV4-1 to TRBJ2-7, with 8 bases aligning to TRBD2. Germline loops: CDR1 MGHRA, CDR2 YSYEKL. The CDR3 is 15 amino acids. Unmatched junction bases numbered 6, after V lost 1 base and J lost 4 bases. The CDR3 loop is CASSQALAGKYEQYF. For the CDR3, the DNA is TGCGCCAGCAGCCAAGCGCTAGCGGGTAAATACGAGCAGTACTTC.

This chain uses TRBV10-3 with TRBJ1-1; weak D call: TRBD1 (5 bases). Germline V gene sequence: CDR1 ENHRY, CDR2 SYGVKD. This CDR3 contains 13 residues. Trimming left V 10 bases short and J 4 bases short, with 16 bases between. In DNA form, the CDR3 reads TGTGCCACCCGGGGCGAAATCCGCACTGAAGCTTTCTTT. This encodes CATRGEIRTEAFF.

V is TRBV20-1 and J is TRBJ1-4; D unclear. The germline V gene has CDR1 DFQATT and CDR2 SNEGSKA (reference sequence). The V end was cut by 2 bases, the J end by 8 bases, with 12 bases between. The CDR3 runs to 13 residues. CDR3 protein: CSARSRVAEKLFF. The CDR3 DNA follows: TGCAGTGCTAGATCCCGGGTCGCCGAAAAACTGTTTTTT.

V is TRBV27 and J is TRBJ2-3, with D hard to call. This CDR3 has 16 residues. Germline assignment: CDR1 MNHEY and CDR2 SMNVEV (reference sequence). Deletions cut 5 bases from V and 2 bases from J, with 17 bases between. CDR3 coding DNA: TGTGCCAGCAGTCCAGGTGCAAGTCCTTTCACAGATACGCAGTATTTT. As protein: CASSPGASPFTDTQYF.

V gene TRBV28 combines with J gene TRBJ2-5, with a tentative D call TRBD2 (5 bases). The J call may be incorrect, as the DNA end agrees better with TRBJ2-1. The CDR3 spans 15 residues. The V gene's germline CDR1 is MDHEN and CDR2 SYDVKM. In DNA, the CDR3 is TGTGCCACCCTTCCTGAGGGTAGGGCCTACAATGAGCAGTTCTTC. Translated: CATLPEGRAYNEQFF.

The table lists this clonotype with a few counts. The CDR3 here is CSVLADFQETQYF. The CDR3 region has the DNA TGCAGCGTGCTGGCAGACTTCCAAGAGACCCAGTACTTC. This chain joins TRBV29-1 and TRBJ2-5; D gene unclear. V lost 6 bases to trimming and J lost 1 base, with 12 bases between them. Per germline, CDR1 SQVTM and CDR2 ANQGSEA. The CDR3 has 13 amino acids.

This clonotype was counted between two and nine times. This rearrangement joins TRBV5-1 to TRBJ2-5; 8 bases fit TRBD2. CDR1 SGHRS and CDR2 YFSETQ come from the germline V gene. This CDR3 has 16 amino acids. V lost 4 bases and J lost 1; bases outside the gene matches: 9. This CDR3 is CASSRRVAGGQETQYF. The CDR3 region has the DNA TGCGCCAGCAGCCGCCGGGTTGCGGGAGGCCAAGAGACCCAGTACTTC.

This chain links TRBV6-1 with TRBJ2-7, with TRBD2 identical over 9 bases. The germline gives CDR1 MNHNS, CDR2 SASEGT. Trimming took 6 bases from V and 5 from J; bases not matched to a gene: 11. The CDR3 loop spans 15 amino acids. The CDR3 is CASRGLAGDRHEQYF. The CDR3 DNA follows: TGTGCCAGCAGGGGGTTAGCGGGAGATCGTCACGAGCAGTACTTC.

This clonotype was recorded a few times. This chain links TRBV5-4 with TRBJ2-7, with 7 bases lining up with TRBD1. With V trimmed by 2 bases and J by 3 bases, 11 bases remained unmatched. The germline V gene has CDR1 SGHNT and CDR2 YYREEE (reference sequence). There are 16 residues in the CDR3. CDR3 sequence: CASSLGPRQGGYEQYF. Written as DNA, the CDR3 is TGTGCCAGCAGCTTAGGTCCCCGACAGGGTGGCTACGAGCAGTACTTC.

Comment on this clonotype: A read error may produce the germline difference seen at one junction end. The chain is built from TRBV11-2 and TRBJ2-5; unclear D gene. The J call may be incorrect, as the DNA end agrees better with TRBJ2-1. This CDR3 is built from 14 residues. Germline values: CDR1 SGHAT, CDR2 FQNNGV. The CDR3 sequence: CVSSSDTDTNEQFF. The DNA of the CDR3 is TGTGTCAGCAGCTCAGACACAGATACCAATGAGCAGTTCTTC.

The chain links TRBV4-3 to TRBJ2-7; 7 nucleotides match TRBD2. Germline loops: CDR1 LGHNA, CDR2 YSLEER. V trimming: 1 base; J trimming: 2 bases; junction bases outside the gene matches: 8. This CDR3 is built from 16 residues. CDR3 DNA sequence: TGCGCCAGCAGCCAAGCGGGGGGAGGGACCCCCTACGAGCAGTACTTC. It specifies CASSQAGGGTPYEQYF.